The T cell receptor beta chain described here comes from a study of T cells after yellow fever vaccination. The study's findings and limits: The study re-detected most primary-vaccination clones after the booster (roughly 95% CD4, just over 85% CD8).

Generation of TCR cDNA used 5'RACE template switching (which added a universal primer site and UMIs). TCRdb reprocessed the 5' RACE reads with MiXCR, giving one entry per CDR3 protein. The sample has a few hundred thousand distinct CDR3 sequences; under 15% are singletons. A remark on this clonotype: Its matching antigen is unknown.

V was clipped by 4 bases and J by 2 bases; unmatched bases: 12. The CDR3 covers 16 residues. Per germline, CDR1 SGHRS and CDR2 YFSETQ. V is TRBV5-1 and J is TRBJ2-7; 7 positions match TRBD2. The TCR originated in a young man who received the YFV17D yellow fever vaccine. The sequencing here drew on CD4+ T cells sorted from PBMCs, taken 15 days after the yellow fever booster vaccination. CDR3 protein: CASSAKPRDYPYEQYF. The CDR3 DNA reads TGCGCCAGCAGCGCGAAACCACGGGACTACCCCTACGAGCAGTACTTC.